Below are 20 T cell receptor beta chains sequenced from a single sample in a study of cytomegalovirus exposure and HLA in healthy donors (dated by TCRdb to 2016 to 2017). Library preparation was by the immunoSEQ multiplex PCR assay. For the multiplex PCR, a mixture combining 60 forward primers for TCR Vbeta segments and 13 reverse primers for TCR Jbeta segments was used. What TCRdb holds here is the immuneACCESS table cut down to in-frame rearrangements. Part of the clones is not present; checked against another copy, under half of the missing clones reflect an unresolved V gene, and the others are unexplained. The sample table records approximately 150,000 clones; about three quarters of these occur just once. Approximately 2.9% of the sample is in the top ten clones. Sequenced: PBMCs. The receptors shown here come from a woman in her forties in good health and CMV-seropositive.

DNA for the CDR3: TGTGCCAGCAGCTTACGGGGGAGGACTAGCGGAGAGACCCAGTACTTC. This encodes CASSLRGRTSGETQYF. This rearrangement joins TRBV13 to TRBJ2-5; TRBD2 matches 10 bases. This CDR3 contains 16 residues. Germline values: CDR1 PRHDT, CDR2 FYEKMQ (reference sequence). V lost 2 bases to trimming and J lost 4 bases; unmatched junction nucleotides: 7.

This clone has just a few counts. The V and J genes are TRBV29-1 and TRBJ1-2; D might be TRBD1 (5 bases). The CDR3 extends over 12 amino acids. V was shortened by 5 bases and J by 10 bases, with 17 bases between the two germline ends. CDR1 and CDR2 (germline): SQVTM, ANQGSEA. The CDR3 sequence: CSVLSRQKSYTF. The CDR3 coding sequence is TGCAGCGTTCTATCACGACAGAAATCCTACACCTTC.

DNA of the CDR3: TGCGCCAGCAGTCCGGGGACAGAGGCCTATGGCTACACCTTC. Its translation is CASSPGTEAYGYTF. This chain connects TRBV5-1 to TRBJ1-2; 7 positions match TRBD1. The germline gives CDR1 SGHRS, CDR2 YFSETQ. The J segment lost 4 bases and the V segment lost 5 bases, leaving 8 bases of the junction unmatched. CDR3 size: 14 residues.

V usage is TRBV5-5 and J usage is TRBJ1-3; D is perhaps TRBD1 (6 bases). Germline CDR1 is SGHKS and CDR2 is YYEKEE (reference sequence). CDR3 length: 15 residues. Between the trimmed V and J ends, which lost 4 bases and 4 bases, there was a span of 15 bases. The CDR3 DNA follows: TGTGCCAGCAGCCCGGGACACCCGGGAGGAAACACCATATATTTT. It codes for CASSPGHPGGNTIYF.

This rearrangement joins TRBV4-3 to TRBJ1-2, with a possible D match to TRBD1 (5 bases). The CDR3 contains 15 residues. Trimming shortened V by 0 bases and J by 0 bases, and 8 bases separated the two germline ends. CDR1 is LGHNA, CDR2 YSLEER, per germline. CDR3 bases: TGCGCCAGCAGCCAAGAACCAGGGCCTAACTATGGCTACACCTTC. Translated: CASSQEPGPNYGYTF.

The CDR3: CASSLVGGLSEGYTF. Written as DNA, the CDR3 is TGTGCCAGCAGCTTAGTTGGGGGACTCAGTGAAGGCTACACCTTC. The chain is built from TRBV7-2 and TRBJ1-2, with D maybe TRBD1 (5 bases). V was pared by 1 base and J by 8 bases, with 17 bases between. CDR1 is SGHTA and CDR2 is FQGNSA in the germline V gene. The CDR3 runs to 15 residues.

V and J are TRBV6-5 and TRBJ1-2; possible D gene TRBD1, 6 bases. Germline CDR1 is MNHEY and CDR2 is SVGAGI. The V and J ends lost 7 bases and 4 bases respectively, with 16 bases between them. The CDR3 extends over 14 amino acids. CDR3 nucleotide sequence: TGTGCCAGCACCTCCGGGACAAAGGGCTATGGCTACACCTTC. This translates into CASTSGTKGYGYTF.

This chain links TRBV11-2 with TRBJ2-3, with TRBD1 matching 8 bases. With 6 bases clipped from V and 5 bases from J, the junction kept 7 bases outside the gene matches. The CDR3 extends over 14 amino acids. CDR1 SGHAT and CDR2 FQNNGV come from the germline V gene. The CDR3 DNA follows: TGTGCCAGCAGTGCCACAGGGGGGCAAGATACGCAGTATTTT. Protein product: CASSATGGQDTQYF.

The genes are TRBV10-3 and TRBJ2-1, with TRBD2 matching over 15 bases. V shed 8 bases, J shed 9 bases, and the junction held 2 bases outside the gene matches. This CDR3 spans 13 amino acids. CDR1 and CDR2 (germline): ENHRY, SYGVKD. CDR3 coding DNA: TGTGCCATCGGGACTAGCGGGGGGAGTGAGCAGTTCTTC. This translates into CAIGTSGGSEQFF.

This sequence joins TRBV19 and TRBJ1-5, with D perhaps matching TRBD1 (6 bases). From germline, CDR1 is LNHDA and CDR2 SQIVND (reference sequence). V lost 5 bases to trimming and J lost 5 bases, with 19 bases between them. This CDR3 is built from 16 residues. CDR3 residues: CASSLTGIRQDQPQHF. CDR3 sequence (DNA): TGTGCCAGTAGTCTTACAGGGATTCGTCAGGATCAGCCCCAGCATTTT. Together with reference TRBV19 and TRBJ1-5, the CDR3 gives the full variable domain: DGGITQSPKYLFRKEGQNVTLSCEQNLNHDAMYWYRQDPGQGLRLIYYSQIVNDFQKGDIAEGYSVSREKKESFPLTVTSAQKNPTAFYLCASSLTGIRQDQPQHFGDGTRLSIL.

The chain links TRBV4-2 to TRBJ2-6, with TRBD2 matching over 7 bases. The CDR3 has 18 residues. J gave up 0 bases and V 4 bases, and 9 bases lay outside the gene matches. CDR1 and CDR2 from the germline V gene are LGHNA and YNFKEQ. The CDR3 coding sequence is TGTGCCAGCAGCCCGAAGGGGACTACCAGCTCTGGGGCCAACGTCCTGACTTTC. This codes for CASSPKGTTSSGANVLTF.

The chain has TRBV5-1 and TRBJ1-1; possible D gene TRBD1, 6 bases. This CDR3 is 14 amino acids long. Trimming pared 4 bases from V and 1 base from J, leaving 11 bases between. Germline-derived CDR1 and CDR2 are SGHRS and YFSETQ. Written as DNA, the CDR3 is TGCGCCAGCAGCCAGGACAGTGGGAACACTGAAGCTTTCTTT. This sequence encodes CASSQDSGNTEAFF.

The rearrangement joins TRBV11-2 to TRBJ1-2, with D unresolved. V gave up 4 bases and J gave up 2 bases, with 11 bases separating them. Per the germline V gene, CDR1 is SGHAT and CDR2 is FQNNGV. The CDR3 has 14 residues. Here the CDR3 reads CASSSPGGNYGYTF. CDR3 nucleotides: TGTGCCAGCAGCTCCCCCGGCGGGAACTATGGCTACACCTTC.

By share of the sample, this clone is medium-sized. The chain combines TRBV7-6 with TRBJ2-2; 10 bases are a match to TRBD2. Germline lookup yields CDR1 SGHVS and CDR2 FNYEAQ. Germline trimming cut 3 bases from V and 5 bases from J; bases unmatched to any gene: 3. The CDR3 covers 15 residues. CDR3 sequence: CASSFVAGGTGELFF. CDR3 coding DNA: TGTGCCAGCAGCTTCGTAGCGGGGGGAACCGGGGAGCTGTTTTTT. Filled out from reference TRBV7-6 and TRBJ2-2, the complete variable domain reads GAGVSQSPRYKVTKRGQDVALRCDPISGHVSLYWYRQALGQGPEFLTYFNYEAQQDKSGLPNDRFSAERPEGSISTLTIQRTEQRDSAMYRCASSFVAGGTGELFFGEGSRLTVL.

The chain is built from TRBV6-5 and TRBJ1-2, with D possibly matching TRBD1 (6 bases). Germline V gene data show CDR1 as MNHEY and CDR2 as SVGAGI. The CDR3 covers 12 residues. Between the trimmed V and J ends, which lost 5 bases and 7 bases, there was a span of 11 bases. Written as DNA, the CDR3 is TGTGCCAGCAGTAAAGGACAGCGTGGCTACACCTTC. Protein product: CASSKGQRGYTF.

The gene calls are TRBV5-1 and TRBJ1-1; TRBD1 is a possible D gene (5 bases). The germline V and J ends were trimmed by 3 bases and 5 bases, with 20 bases remaining between them. The CDR3 is 16 residues long. CDR1 and CDR2 (germline): SGHRS, YFSETQ. The CDR3 spells CASSSSPSGGGTEAFF. The CDR3 DNA follows: TGCGCCAGCAGCTCAAGTCCGTCGGGCGGGGGGACTGAAGCTTTCTTT.

This sequence joins TRBV5-4 and TRBJ2-1; 9 bases are a match to TRBD2. V lost 0 bases, J lost 6 bases, and 7 bases stayed unmatched. CDR3 length: 16 amino acids. Germline-derived CDR1 and CDR2 are SGHNT and YYREEE (reference sequence). DNA for the CDR3: TGTGCCAGCAGCTTGGCCGCGGGAGGGCCTTCCAATGAGCAGTTCTTC. Its translation: CASSLAAGGPSNEQFF.

The V gene is TRBV19, the J gene TRBJ1-2, with D unclear. This CDR3 region has 17 residues. Germline assignment: CDR1 LNHDA and CDR2 SQIVND (reference sequence). V was cut by 3 bases and J by 7 bases, with 24 bases left in between. The CDR3: CASSMARYERIRAGYTF. CDR3 nucleotide sequence: TGTGCCAGTAGTATGGCGCGGTATGAGAGGATTCGAGCTGGCTACACCTTC.

This chain connects TRBV29-1 to TRBJ1-1; unclear D gene. There are 14 residues in the CDR3. Germline CDR1 is SQVTM and CDR2 is ANQGSEA. Trimming removed 1 base from V and 0 bases from J, with 9 bases in between. CDR3 sequence: CSVEVGSMNTEAFF. In DNA form, the CDR3 reads TGCAGCGTTGAAGTGGGGAGCATGAACACTGAAGCTTTCTTT. The full variable domain, with the rest looked up from reference TRBV29-1 and TRBJ1-1, is SAVISQKPSRDICQRGTSLTIQCQVDSQVTMMFWYRQQPGQSLTLIATANQGSEATYESGFVIDKFPISRPNLTFSTLTVSNMSPEDSSIYLCSVEVGSMNTEAFFGQGTRLTVV.

J is TRBJ1-2 and V is TRBV6-1, with 7 bases fitting TRBD1. The CDR3 loop spans 15 amino acids. CDR1 and CDR2 (germline): MNHNS, SASEGT. V shed 2 bases and J 8 bases; nucleotides not matched to a gene: 11. This CDR3 is CASSERSGGPFGYTF. The DNA for the CDR3 is TGTGCCAGCAGTGAACGGTCAGGGGGTCCCTTCGGCTACACCTTC.